The 9 T cell receptor beta chains below were found in one sample sequenced in a study of shared clonotypes between healthy human individuals. It was CD45RO-negative cells, positively selected for CCR7, that made up naive CD8 cells, with terminally differentiated effector memory CD45RA+ cells excluded. The method was immunoSEQ multiplex PCR; TCRdb's version includes in-frame clones alone and lacks a portion of them. This sample has about 2.1 million clones, with around 95% found just once. The sample consisted of naive CD8+ T cells from PBMCs. The receptors were gathered from a man in his late teens or twenties in good health. Some clones in this sample may be carry-over from other donors' samples.

This clone was picked up one time. The rearrangement uses TRBV7-8 and TRBJ2-7; tentative D call: TRBD2 (5 bases). The germline V gene has CDR1 SGHVS and CDR2 FQNEAQ. This CDR3 is 12 amino acids long. V gave up 6 bases and J gave up 6 bases, with 12 bases separating them. CDR3 sequence (DNA): TGTGCCAGCAGGGAGACGGGATCCGAGCAGTACTTC. This codes for CASRETGSEQYF. The whole variable domain, filled in from reference TRBV7-8 and TRBJ2-7, reads GAGVSQSPRYKVAKRGQDVALRCDPISGHVSLFWYQQALGQGPEFLTYFQNEAQLDKSGLPSDRFFAERPEGSVSTLKIQRTQQEDSAVYLCASRETGSEQYFGPGTRLTVT.

The V and J genes are TRBV28 and TRBJ1-5; D is unresolved. The CDR3 loop spans 14 amino acids. Germline CDR1 and CDR2: MDHEN and SYDVKM. V lost 3 bases and J 3 bases, leaving 9 bases between the germline ends. CDR3 residues: CASSFREINQPQHF. The CDR3 DNA follows: TGTGCCAGCAGTTTTAGGGAGATCAATCAGCCCCAGCATTTT.

This clone came up a few times. The genes are TRBV6-6 and TRBJ1-5; D gene unclear. Germline V gives CDR1 MNHNY, CDR2 SVGAGI (reference sequence). The CDR3 is 16 amino acids. Deletions cut 1 base from V and 0 bases from J, with 10 bases between. The CDR3 region has the DNA TGTGCCAGCAGTTACTGGGCGTACCATAGCAATCAGCCCCAGCATTTT. Protein product: CASSYWAYHSNQPQHF.

The genes are TRBV5-1 and TRBJ2-3; TRBD2 matches 16 bases. CDR1 and CDR2 (germline): SGHRS, YFSETQ. The length of the CDR3 is 18 residues. V lost 4 bases and J lost 2; bases outside the gene matches: 7. The CDR3 region is CASSAGTSGRAVTDTQYF. The DNA of the CDR3 is TGCGCCAGCAGCGCCGGGACTAGCGGGAGGGCCGTCACAGATACGCAGTATTTT.

The V gene is TRBV5-1, the J gene TRBJ2-6; 8 nucleotides agree with TRBD2. This CDR3 has 18 amino acids. The germline CDR1 and CDR2 sequences are SGHRS and YFSETQ. Trimming took 4 bases from V and 0 from J; bases not matched to a gene: 9. CDR3 region: CASSPGRGGSSGANVLTF. The CDR3 DNA reads as TGCGCCAGCAGCCCTGGACGGGGGGGCAGCTCTGGGGCCAACGTCCTGACTTTC. Using reference TRBV5-1 and TRBJ2-6 for the parts outside the CDR3, the full variable domain is KAGVTQTPRYLIKTRGQQVTLSCSPISGHRSVSWYQQTPGQGLQFLFEYFSETQRNKGNFPGRFSGRQFSNSRSEMNVSTLELGDSALYLCASSPGRGGSSGANVLTFGAGSRLTVL.

V is TRBV28 and J is TRBJ2-5; 7 bases are a match to TRBD2. CDR1 MDHEN and CDR2 SYDVKM come from the germline V gene. The CDR3 contains 12 residues. V gave up 3 bases and J gave up 10 bases; unmatched junction bases: 5. The CDR3 reads CASSLGGNIQYF. The CDR3 DNA sequence: TGTGCCAGCAGTTTGGGGGGGAACATCCAGTACTTC.

This chain joins TRBV28 and TRBJ2-4, with a tentative D call TRBD1 (6 bases). The V and J ends lost 5 bases and 0 bases respectively, with 14 bases between them. Germline V gene lookup returns CDR1 MDHEN and CDR2 SYDVKM. The CDR3 has 16 residues. The CDR3 DNA follows: TGTGCCAGCAGTGTCGGACAGACCTTAGCCAAAAACATTCAGTACTTC. Protein sequence: CASSVGQTLAKNIQYF.

CDR3 amino acids: CASSLKVWGRDNEQFF. The CDR3, as DNA: TGTGCCAGCAGTTTAAAGGTCTGGGGTAGAGACAATGAGCAGTTCTTC. The rearrangement uses TRBV27 and TRBJ2-1; no clear D gene. Trimming removed 2 bases from V and 5 bases from J, with 16 bases in between. This CDR3 is built from 16 residues. Germline V CDR1 and CDR2: MNHEY, SMNVEV (reference sequence).

J is TRBJ2-1 and V is TRBV5-5; D is undetermined. Deletions cut 2 bases from V and 5 bases from J, with 8 bases between. The germline V gene encodes CDR1 SGHKS and CDR2 YYEKEE (reference sequence). The CDR3 totals 13 residues. The CDR3 sequence: CASSLWAHNEQFF. The CDR3 nucleotides read TGTGCCAGCAGCTTATGGGCCCACAATGAGCAGTTCTTC.